This T cell receptor beta chain was captured by sequencing in a study of Graves' ophthalmopathy and Graves' hyperthyroidism. Across the study: Specimen type is peripheral blood, obtained at initial diagnosis before any treatment.

RNA transcripts served as template for amplifying TCR beta CDR3 sequences. The workflow started with a first-round RT-PCR run with HTBI primers and then moved on to a second-round multiplex PCR. MiXCR, run by TCRdb on the multiplex PCR reads, gives a single entry per CDR3 protein. The sample has 600,000 to 700,000 distinct CDR3 sequences; approximately 39% are singletons. Under 3 months in duration, the ophthalmopathy in affected donors had moderate-to-severe activity, CAS ≥3 and NOSPECS ≥4. The authors diagnosed from clinical symptoms, serum thyroxine, TRAb, thyroid ultrasound and orbital computed tomography. The V and J ends lost 1 base and 6 bases respectively, with 19 bases between them. The CDR3 sequence is 18 residues long. Germline assignment: CDR1 SEHNR and CDR2 FQNEAQ (reference sequence).

The receptor's source is an adult man with Graves' ophthalmopathy. The sequenced sample was peripheral blood. This sequence joins TRBV7-9 and TRBJ1-6; the D is unclear. The CDR3 sequence is CASSLGPGPPSGNSPLHF. The CDR3 DNA follows: TGTGCCAGCAGCTTAGGACCGGGTCCTCCCTCTGGTAATTCACCCCTCCACTTT. The entire variable domain, with the rest obtained from reference TRBV7-9 and TRBJ1-6, is as follows: DTGVSQNPRHKITKRGQNVTFRCDPISEHNRLYWYRQTLGQGPEFLTYFQNEAQLEKSRLLSDRFSAERPKGSFSTLEIQRTEQGDSAMYLCASSLGPGPPSGNSPLHFGNGTRLTVT.